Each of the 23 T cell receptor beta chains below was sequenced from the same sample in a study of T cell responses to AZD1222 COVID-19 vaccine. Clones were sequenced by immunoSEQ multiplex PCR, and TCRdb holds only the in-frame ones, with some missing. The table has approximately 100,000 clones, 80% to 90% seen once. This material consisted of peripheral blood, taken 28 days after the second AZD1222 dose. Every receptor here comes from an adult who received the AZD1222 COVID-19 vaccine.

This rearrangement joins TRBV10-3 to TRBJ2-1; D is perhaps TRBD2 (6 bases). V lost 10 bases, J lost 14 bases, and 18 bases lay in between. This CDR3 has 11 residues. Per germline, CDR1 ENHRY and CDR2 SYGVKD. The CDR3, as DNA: TGTGCCACCACGAGCGGCGGGGTGGAGTTCTTC. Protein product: CATTSGGVEFF.

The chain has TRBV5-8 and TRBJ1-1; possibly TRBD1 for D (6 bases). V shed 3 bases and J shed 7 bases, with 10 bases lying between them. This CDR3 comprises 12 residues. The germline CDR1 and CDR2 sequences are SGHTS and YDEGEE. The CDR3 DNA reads TGTGCCAGCAGCTCAGACAGGCTTGAAGCTTTCTTT. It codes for CASSSDRLEAFF.

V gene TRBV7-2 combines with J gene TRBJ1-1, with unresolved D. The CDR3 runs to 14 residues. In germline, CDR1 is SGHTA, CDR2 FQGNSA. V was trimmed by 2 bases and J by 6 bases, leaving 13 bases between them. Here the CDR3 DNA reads TGTGCCAGCAGCTTACCAGTACGGAAGGCTGAAGCTTTCTTT. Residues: CASSLPVRKAEAFF.

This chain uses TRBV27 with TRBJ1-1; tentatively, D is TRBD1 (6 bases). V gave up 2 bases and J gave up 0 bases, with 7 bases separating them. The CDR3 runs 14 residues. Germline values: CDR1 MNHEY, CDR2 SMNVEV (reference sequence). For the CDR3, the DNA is TGTGCCAGCAGTTTACAGGGGATGAACACTGAAGCTTTCTTT. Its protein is CASSLQGMNTEAFF.

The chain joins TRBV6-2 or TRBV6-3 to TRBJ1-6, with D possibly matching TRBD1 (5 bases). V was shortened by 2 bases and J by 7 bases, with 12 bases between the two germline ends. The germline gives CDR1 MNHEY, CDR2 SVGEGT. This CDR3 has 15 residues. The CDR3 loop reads CASSYVGGWNSPLHF. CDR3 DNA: TGTGCCAGCAGTTACGTCGGGGGATGGAATTCACCCCTCCACTTT.

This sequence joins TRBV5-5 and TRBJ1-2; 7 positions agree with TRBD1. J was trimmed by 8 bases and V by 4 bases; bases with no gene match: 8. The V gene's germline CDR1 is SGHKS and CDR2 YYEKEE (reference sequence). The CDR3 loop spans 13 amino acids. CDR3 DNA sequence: TGTGCCAGCAGCCATACAGGGGAACGAGGCTACACCTTC. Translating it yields CASSHTGERGYTF.

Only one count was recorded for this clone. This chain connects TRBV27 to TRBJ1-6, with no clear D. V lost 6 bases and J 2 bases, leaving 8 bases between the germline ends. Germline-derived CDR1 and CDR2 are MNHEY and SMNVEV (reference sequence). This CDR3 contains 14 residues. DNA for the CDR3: TGTGCCAGCAGCTTAAGGGCCTATAATTCACCCCTCCACTTT. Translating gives CASSLRAYNSPLHF.

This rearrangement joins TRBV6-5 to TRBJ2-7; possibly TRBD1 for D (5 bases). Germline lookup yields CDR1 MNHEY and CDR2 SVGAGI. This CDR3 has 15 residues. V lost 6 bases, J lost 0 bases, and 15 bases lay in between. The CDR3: CASSPGHGSSYEQYF. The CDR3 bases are TGTGCCAGCAGCCCAGGACATGGAAGCTCCTACGAGCAGTACTTC.

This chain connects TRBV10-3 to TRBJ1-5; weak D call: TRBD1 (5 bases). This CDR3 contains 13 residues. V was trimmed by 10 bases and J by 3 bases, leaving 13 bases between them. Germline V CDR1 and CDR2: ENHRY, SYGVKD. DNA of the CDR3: TGTGCCAGCAGAGACAGCGTCAATCAGCCCCAGCATTTT. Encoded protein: CASRDSVNQPQHF.

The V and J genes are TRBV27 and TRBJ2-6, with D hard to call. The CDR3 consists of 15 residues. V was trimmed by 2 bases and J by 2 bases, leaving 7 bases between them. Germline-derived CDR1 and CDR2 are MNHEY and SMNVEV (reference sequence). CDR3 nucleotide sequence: TGTGCCAGCAGTTTAATTGCCCCTGGGGCCAACGTCCTGACTTTC. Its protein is CASSLIAPGANVLTF.

CDR3 residues: CASDGGRGLSGANVLTF. CDR3 sequence (DNA): TGTGCCAGCGACGGGGGCAGGGGGCTCTCCGGGGCCAACGTCCTGACTTTC. This chain uses TRBV2 with TRBJ2-6; 8 nucleotides agree with TRBD1. Germline CDR1 SNHLY, CDR2 FYNNEI. J gave up 4 bases and V 8 bases, and 13 bases lay outside the gene matches. There are 17 residues in the CDR3. Using reference TRBV2 and TRBJ2-6 for the parts outside the CDR3, the full variable domain is EPEVTQTPSHQVTQMGQEVILRCVPISNHLYFYWYRQILGQKVEFLVSFYNNEISEKSEIFDDQFSVERPDGSNFTLKIRSTKLEDSAMYFCASDGGRGLSGANVLTFGAGSRLTVL.

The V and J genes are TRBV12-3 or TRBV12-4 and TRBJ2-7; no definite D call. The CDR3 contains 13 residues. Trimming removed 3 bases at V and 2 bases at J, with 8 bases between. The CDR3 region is CASSLGSTYEQYF. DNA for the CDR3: TGTGCCAGCAGTTTGGGCAGTACCTACGAGCAGTACTTC.

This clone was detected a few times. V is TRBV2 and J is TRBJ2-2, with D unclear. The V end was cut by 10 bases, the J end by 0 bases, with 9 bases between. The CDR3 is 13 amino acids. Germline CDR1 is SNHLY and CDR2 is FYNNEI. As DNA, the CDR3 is TGTGCCACCTCATTCTCGAACACCGGGGAGCTGTTTTTT. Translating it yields CATSFSNTGELFF.

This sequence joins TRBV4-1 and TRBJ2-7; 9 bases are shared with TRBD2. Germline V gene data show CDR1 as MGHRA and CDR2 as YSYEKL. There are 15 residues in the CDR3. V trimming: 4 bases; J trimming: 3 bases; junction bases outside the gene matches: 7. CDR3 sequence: CASSPLSGSRYEQYF. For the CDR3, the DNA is TGCGCCAGCAGCCCCCTTAGCGGGAGCCGCTACGAGCAGTACTTC.

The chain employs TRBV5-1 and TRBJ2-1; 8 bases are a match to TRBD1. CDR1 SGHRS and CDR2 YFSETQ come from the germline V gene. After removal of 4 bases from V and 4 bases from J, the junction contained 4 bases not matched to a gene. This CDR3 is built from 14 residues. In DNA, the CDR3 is TGCGCCAGCAGCAAGACAGGGGAATACAATGAGCAGTTCTTC. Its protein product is CASSKTGEYNEQFF. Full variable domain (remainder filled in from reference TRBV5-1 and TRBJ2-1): KAGVTQTPRYLIKTRGQQVTLSCSPISGHRSVSWYQQTPGQGLQFLFEYFSETQRNKGNFPGRFSGRQFSNSRSEMNVSTLELGDSALYLCASSKTGEYNEQFFGPGTRLTVL.

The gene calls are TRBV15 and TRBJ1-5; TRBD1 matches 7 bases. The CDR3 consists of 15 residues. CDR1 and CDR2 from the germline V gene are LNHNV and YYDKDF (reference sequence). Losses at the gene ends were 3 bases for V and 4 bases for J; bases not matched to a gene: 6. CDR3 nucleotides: TGTGCCACCAGCAGGACAGGGCTGGGAAATCAGCCCCAGCATTTT. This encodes CATSRTGLGNQPQHF.

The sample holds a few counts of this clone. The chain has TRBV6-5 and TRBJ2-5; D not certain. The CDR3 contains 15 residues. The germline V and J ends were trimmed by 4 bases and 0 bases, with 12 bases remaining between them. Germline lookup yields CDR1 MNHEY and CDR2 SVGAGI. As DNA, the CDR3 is TGTGCCAGCAGTTTAGAGAAAACCTACCAAGAGACCCAGTACTTC. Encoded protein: CASSLEKTYQETQYF.

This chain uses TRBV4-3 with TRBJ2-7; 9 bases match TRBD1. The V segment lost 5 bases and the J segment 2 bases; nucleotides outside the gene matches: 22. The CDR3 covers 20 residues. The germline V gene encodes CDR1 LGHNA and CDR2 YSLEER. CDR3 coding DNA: TGCGCCAGCAGCTCCCGTCTTCCGGGACAGGGTCATTCGGGACCCTACGAGCAGTACTTC. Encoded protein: CASSSRLPGQGHSGPYEQYF.

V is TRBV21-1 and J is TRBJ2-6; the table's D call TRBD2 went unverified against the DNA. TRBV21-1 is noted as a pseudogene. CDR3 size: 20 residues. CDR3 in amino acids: CASRAAAHQSQTTGANVLTF. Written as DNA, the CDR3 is TGTGCCAGCAGAGCAGCGGCCCATCAGTCACAGACCACTGGGGCCAACGTCCTGACTTTC.

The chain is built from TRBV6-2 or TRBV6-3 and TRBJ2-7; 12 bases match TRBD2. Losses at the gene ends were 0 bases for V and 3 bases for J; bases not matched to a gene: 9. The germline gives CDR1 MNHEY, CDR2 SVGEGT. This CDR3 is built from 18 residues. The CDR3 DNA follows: TGTGCCAGCAGTTACTCCCTAGCGGGAGGGCCGATGGACTACGAGCAGTACTTC. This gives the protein CASSYSLAGGPMDYEQYF.

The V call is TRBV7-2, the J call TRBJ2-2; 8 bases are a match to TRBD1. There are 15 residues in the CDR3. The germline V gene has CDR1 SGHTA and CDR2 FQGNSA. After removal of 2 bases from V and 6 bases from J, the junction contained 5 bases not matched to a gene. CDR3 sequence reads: CASSLKGQGAGELFF. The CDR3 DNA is TGTGCCAGCAGCTTAAAAGGACAGGGTGCCGGGGAGCTGTTTTTT. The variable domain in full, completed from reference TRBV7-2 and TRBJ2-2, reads GAGVSQSPSNKVTEKGKDVELRCDPISGHTALYWYRQSLGQGLEFLIYFQGNSAPDKSGLPSDRFSAERTGGSVSTLTIQRTQQEDSAVYLCASSLKGQGAGELFFGEGSRLTVL.

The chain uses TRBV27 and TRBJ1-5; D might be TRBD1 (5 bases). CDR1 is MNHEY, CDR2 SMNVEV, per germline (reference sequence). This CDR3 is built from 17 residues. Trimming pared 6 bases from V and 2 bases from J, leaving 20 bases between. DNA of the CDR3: TGTGCCAGCAGCCCTGGGACCGGGGGTTGGGGCAATCAGCCCCAGCATTTT. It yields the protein CASSPGTGGWGNQPQHF.

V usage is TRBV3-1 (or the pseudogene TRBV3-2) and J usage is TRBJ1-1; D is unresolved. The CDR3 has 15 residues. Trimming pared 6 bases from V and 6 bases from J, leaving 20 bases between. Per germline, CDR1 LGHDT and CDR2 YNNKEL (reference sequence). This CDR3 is CASRSSGGGESEAFF. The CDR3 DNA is TGTGCCAGCAGATCCTCGGGAGGCGGGGAGTCTGAAGCTTTCTTT.